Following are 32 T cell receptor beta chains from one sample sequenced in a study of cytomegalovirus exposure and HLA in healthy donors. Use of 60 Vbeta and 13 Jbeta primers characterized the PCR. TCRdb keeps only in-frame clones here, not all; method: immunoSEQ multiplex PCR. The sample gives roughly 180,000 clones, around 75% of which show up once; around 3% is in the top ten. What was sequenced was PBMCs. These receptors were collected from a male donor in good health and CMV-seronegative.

The CDR3 nucleotides are TGTGCCAGCAGTTTTAATTTCAGGGCGGATACGCAGTATTTT. Protein sequence: CASSFNFRADTQYF. The chain joins TRBV27 to TRBJ2-3; maybe TRBD1 (5 bases). The V end was cut by 3 bases, the J end by 6 bases, with 13 bases between. Germline V gives CDR1 MNHEY, CDR2 SMNVEV (reference sequence). The CDR3 totals 14 residues.

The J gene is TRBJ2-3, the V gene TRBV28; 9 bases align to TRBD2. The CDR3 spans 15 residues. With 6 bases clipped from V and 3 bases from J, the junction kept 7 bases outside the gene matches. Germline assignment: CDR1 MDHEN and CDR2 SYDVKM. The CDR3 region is CASSPEREATDTQYF. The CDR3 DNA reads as TGTGCCAGCAGCCCCGAGCGGGAGGCGACAGATACGCAGTATTTT.

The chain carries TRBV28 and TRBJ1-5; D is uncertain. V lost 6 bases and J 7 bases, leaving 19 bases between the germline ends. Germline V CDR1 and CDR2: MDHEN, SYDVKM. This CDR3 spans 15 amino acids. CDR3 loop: CASRPASGREQPQHF. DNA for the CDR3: TGTGCCAGCAGACCCGCCTCGGGGAGGGAGCAGCCCCAGCATTTT.

In DNA form, the CDR3 reads TGTGCCAGTAGCCTTGGTAGCGGGGGCGACTTTTTCTACAATGAGCAGTTCTTC. It specifies CASSLGSGGDFFYNEQFF. The chain couples TRBV19 to TRBJ2-1; 9 bases match TRBD2. The CDR3 has 18 amino acids. V shed 6 bases and J 3 bases; nucleotides not matched to a gene: 15. Germline lookup yields CDR1 LNHDA and CDR2 SQIVND (reference sequence).

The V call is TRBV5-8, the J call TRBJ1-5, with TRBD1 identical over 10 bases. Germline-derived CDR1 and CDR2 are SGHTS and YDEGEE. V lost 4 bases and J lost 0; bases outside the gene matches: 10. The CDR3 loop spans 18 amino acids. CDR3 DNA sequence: TGTGCCAGCAGCCCGGCCGGACAGGGGGTTTATAGCAATCAGCCCCAGCATTTT. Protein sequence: CASSPAGQGVYSNQPQHF.

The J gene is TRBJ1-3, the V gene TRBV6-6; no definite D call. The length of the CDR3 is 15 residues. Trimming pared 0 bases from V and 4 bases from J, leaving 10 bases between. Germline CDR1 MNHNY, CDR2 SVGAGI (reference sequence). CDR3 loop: CASSYSGGNGNTIYF. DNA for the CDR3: TGTGCCAGCAGTTACTCGGGAGGGAACGGAAACACCATATATTTT.

The CDR3 bases are TGTGCCAGCAGCTCGCAGGGGACCCAGAACACTGAAGCTTTCTTT. Translation gives CASSSQGTQNTEAFF. The chain is built from TRBV7-9 and TRBJ1-1, with D maybe TRBD1 (6 bases). The germline V and J ends were trimmed by 4 bases and 1 base, with 13 bases remaining between them. Germline V gene sequence: CDR1 SEHNR, CDR2 FQNEAQ (reference sequence). This CDR3 contains 15 residues.

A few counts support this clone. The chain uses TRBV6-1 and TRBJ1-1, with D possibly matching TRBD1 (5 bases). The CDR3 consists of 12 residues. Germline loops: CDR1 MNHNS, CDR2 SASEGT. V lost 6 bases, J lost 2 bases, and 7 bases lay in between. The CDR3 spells CASRGLNTEAFF. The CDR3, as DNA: TGTGCCAGCAGGGGACTTAACACTGAAGCTTTCTTT.

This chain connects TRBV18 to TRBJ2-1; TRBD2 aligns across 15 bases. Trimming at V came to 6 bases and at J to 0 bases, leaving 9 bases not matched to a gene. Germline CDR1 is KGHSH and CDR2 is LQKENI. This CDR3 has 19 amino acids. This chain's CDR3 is CASSRAGTSGGSSYNEQFF. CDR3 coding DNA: TGTGCCAGCTCTCGTGCCGGGACTAGCGGGGGGAGCTCCTACAATGAGCAGTTCTTC.

CDR3 loop: CASSFRGGTEAFF. DNA for the CDR3: TGTGCCAGCAGCTTCAGGGGCGGCACTGAAGCTTTCTTT. The chain couples TRBV7-9 to TRBJ1-1; D is perhaps TRBD1 (6 bases). This CDR3 is built from 13 residues. Germline V gene lookup returns CDR1 SEHNR and CDR2 FQNEAQ (reference sequence). Deletions cut 3 bases from V and 4 bases from J, with 9 bases between.

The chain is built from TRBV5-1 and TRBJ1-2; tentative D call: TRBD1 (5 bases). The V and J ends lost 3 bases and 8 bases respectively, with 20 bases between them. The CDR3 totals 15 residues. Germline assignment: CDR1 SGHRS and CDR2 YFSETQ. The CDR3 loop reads CASSSAGLMTGGYTF. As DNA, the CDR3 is TGCGCCAGCAGCTCAGCGGGACTGATGACCGGGGGCTACACCTTC. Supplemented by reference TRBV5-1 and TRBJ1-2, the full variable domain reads KAGVTQTPRYLIKTRGQQVTLSCSPISGHRSVSWYQQTPGQGLQFLFEYFSETQRNKGNFPGRFSGRQFSNSRSEMNVSTLELGDSALYLCASSSAGLMTGGYTFGSGTRLTVV.

CDR3 sequence reads: CASSLAGENYGYTF. The CDR3 bases are TGCGCCAGCAGCTTGGCCGGGGAGAACTATGGCTACACCTTC. The V and J genes are TRBV5-1 and TRBJ1-2; D ambiguous. The CDR3 is made up of 14 amino acids. The germline V and J ends were trimmed by 0 bases and 2 bases, with 8 bases remaining between them. Germline V gene lookup returns CDR1 SGHRS and CDR2 YFSETQ.

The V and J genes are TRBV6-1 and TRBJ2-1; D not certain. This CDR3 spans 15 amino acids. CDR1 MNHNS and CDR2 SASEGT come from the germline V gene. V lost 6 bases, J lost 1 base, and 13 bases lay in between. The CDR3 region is CASSFFIESYNEQFF. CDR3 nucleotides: TGTGCCAGCAGCTTTTTTATCGAGTCCTACAATGAGCAGTTCTTC.

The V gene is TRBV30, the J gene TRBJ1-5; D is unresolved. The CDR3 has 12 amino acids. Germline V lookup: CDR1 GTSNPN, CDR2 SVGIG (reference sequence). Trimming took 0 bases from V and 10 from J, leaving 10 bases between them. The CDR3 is CAWSVLDKPQHF. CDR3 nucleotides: TGTGCCTGGAGTGTACTAGATAAACCCCAGCATTTT.

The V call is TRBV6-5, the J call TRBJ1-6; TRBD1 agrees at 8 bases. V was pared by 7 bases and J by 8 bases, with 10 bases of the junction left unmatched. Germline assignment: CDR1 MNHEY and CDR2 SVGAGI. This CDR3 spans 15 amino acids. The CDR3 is CASNSQGAGDSPLHF. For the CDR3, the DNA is TGTGCCAGCAATTCTCAGGGGGCGGGTGATTCACCCCTCCACTTT.

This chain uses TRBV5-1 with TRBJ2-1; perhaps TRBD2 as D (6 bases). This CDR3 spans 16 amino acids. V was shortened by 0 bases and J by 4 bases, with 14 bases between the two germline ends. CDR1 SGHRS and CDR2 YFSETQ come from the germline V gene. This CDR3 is CASSLDVGTGYNEQFF. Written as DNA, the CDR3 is TGCGCCAGCAGCTTGGATGTCGGGACTGGATACAATGAGCAGTTCTTC.

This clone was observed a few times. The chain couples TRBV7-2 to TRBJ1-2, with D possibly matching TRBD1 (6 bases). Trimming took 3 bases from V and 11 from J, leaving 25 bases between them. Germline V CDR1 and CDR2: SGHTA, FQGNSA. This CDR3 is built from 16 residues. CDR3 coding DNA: TGTGCCAGCAGCTTTTCCCTTCAGACAGGACCCGGCTTTTACACCTTC. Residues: CASSFSLQTGPGFYTF.

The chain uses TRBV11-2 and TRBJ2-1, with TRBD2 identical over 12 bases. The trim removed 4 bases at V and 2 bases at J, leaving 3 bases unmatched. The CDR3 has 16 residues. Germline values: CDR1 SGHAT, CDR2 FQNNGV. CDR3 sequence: CASSSSGRGTYNEQFF. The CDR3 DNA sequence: TGTGCCAGCAGCTCTAGCGGGAGGGGCACCTACAATGAGCAGTTCTTC.

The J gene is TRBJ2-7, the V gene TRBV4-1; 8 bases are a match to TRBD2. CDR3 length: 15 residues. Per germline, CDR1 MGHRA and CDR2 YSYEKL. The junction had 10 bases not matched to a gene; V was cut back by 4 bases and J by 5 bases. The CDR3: CASSPHRREEHEQYF. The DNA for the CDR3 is TGCGCCAGCAGCCCCCACCGGCGGGAGGAGCACGAGCAGTACTTC.

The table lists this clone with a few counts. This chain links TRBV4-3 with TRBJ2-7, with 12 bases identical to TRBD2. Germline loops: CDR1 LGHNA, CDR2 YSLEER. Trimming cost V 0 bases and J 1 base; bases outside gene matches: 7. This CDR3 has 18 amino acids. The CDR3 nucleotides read TGCGCCAGCAGCCAAGAACCGCTAGCGGGAGGGCCTTCCTACGAGCAGTACTTC. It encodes CASSQEPLAGGPSYEQYF.

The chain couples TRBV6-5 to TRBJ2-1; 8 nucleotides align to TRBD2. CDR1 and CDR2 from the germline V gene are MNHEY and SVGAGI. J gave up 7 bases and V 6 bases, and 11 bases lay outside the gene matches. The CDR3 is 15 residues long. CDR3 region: CASSPSGGARNEQFF. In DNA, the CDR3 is TGTGCCAGCAGCCCTTCGGGGGGGGCCCGGAATGAGCAGTTCTTC.

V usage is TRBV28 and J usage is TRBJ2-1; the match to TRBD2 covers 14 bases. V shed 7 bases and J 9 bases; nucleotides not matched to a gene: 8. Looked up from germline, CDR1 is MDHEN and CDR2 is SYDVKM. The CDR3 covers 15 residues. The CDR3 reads CASTVRTSGRSEQFF. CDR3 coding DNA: TGTGCCAGCACCGTACGGACTAGCGGGAGGAGTGAGCAGTTCTTC.

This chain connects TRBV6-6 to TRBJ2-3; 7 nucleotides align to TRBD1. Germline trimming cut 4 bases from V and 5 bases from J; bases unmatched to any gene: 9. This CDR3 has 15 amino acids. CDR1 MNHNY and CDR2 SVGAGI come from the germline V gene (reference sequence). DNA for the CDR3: TGTGCCAGCAGTTCCGGGGCAGGGGGTTTAGATACGCAGTATTTT. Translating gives CASSSGAGGLDTQYF.

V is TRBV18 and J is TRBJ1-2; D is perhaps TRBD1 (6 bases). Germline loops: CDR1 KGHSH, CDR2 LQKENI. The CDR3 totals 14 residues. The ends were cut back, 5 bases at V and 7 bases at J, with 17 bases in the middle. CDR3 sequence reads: CASSGPGGATGYTF. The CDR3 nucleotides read TGTGCCAGCTCAGGCCCGGGGGGGGCCACTGGCTACACCTTC.

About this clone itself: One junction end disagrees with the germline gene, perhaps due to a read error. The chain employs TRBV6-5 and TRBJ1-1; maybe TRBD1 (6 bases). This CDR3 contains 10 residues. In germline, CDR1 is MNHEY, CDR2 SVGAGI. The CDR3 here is CASIPRGPLF. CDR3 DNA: TGTGCCAGCATCCCCAGGGGCCCCCTCTTT.

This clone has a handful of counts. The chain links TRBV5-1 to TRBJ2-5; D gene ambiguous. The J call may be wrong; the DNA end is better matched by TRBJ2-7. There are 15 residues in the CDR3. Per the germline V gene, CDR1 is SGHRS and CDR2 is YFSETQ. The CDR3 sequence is CASSLVPSLSYEQYF. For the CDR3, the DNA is TGCGCCAGCAGCTTGGTCCCTAGTCTCTCCTACGAGCAGTACTTC.

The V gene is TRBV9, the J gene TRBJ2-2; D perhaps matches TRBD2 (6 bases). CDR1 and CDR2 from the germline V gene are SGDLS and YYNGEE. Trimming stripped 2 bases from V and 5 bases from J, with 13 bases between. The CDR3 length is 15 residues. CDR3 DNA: TGTGCCAGCAGCGTTTACGGGAGCGGGACCGGGGAGCTGTTTTTT. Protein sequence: CASSVYGSGTGELFF.

CDR3 DNA sequence: TGTGCCAGCAGTGATAGGAGGGGAACCTCTAACTATGGCTACACCTTC. It is translated as CASSDRRGTSNYGYTF. The chain carries TRBV2 and TRBJ1-2; D possibly corresponds to TRBD1 (5 bases). Trimming shortened V by 3 bases and J by 0 bases, and 14 bases separated the two germline ends. There are 16 residues in the CDR3. Germline V CDR1 and CDR2: SNHLY, FYNNEI.

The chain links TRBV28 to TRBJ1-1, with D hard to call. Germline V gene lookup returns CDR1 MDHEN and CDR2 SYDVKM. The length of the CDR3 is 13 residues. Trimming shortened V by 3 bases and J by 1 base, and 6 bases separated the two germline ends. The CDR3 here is CASSFVQNTEAFF. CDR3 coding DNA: TGTGCCAGCAGTTTTGTCCAGAACACTGAAGCTTTCTTT. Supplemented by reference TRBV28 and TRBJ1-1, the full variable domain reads DVKVTQSSRYLVKRTGEKVFLECVQDMDHENMFWYRQDPGLGLRLIYFSYDVKMKEKGDIPEGYSVSREKKERFSLILESASTNQTSMYLCASSFVQNTEAFFGQGTRLTVV.

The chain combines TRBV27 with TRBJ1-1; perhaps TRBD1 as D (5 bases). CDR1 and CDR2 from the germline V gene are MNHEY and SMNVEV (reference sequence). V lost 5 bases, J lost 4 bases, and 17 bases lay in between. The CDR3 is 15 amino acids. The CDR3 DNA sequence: TGTGCCAGCAGTCCTTGGGGGGAATGGAGCACTGAAGCTTTCTTT. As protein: CASSPWGEWSTEAFF.

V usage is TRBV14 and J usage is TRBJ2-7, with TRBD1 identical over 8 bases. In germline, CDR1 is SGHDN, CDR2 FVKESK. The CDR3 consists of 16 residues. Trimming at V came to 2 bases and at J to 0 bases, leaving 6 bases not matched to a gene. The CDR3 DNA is TGTGCCAGCAGCCAACATGGGACAGGTCTCTCCTACGAGCAGTACTTC. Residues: CASSQHGTGLSYEQYF.

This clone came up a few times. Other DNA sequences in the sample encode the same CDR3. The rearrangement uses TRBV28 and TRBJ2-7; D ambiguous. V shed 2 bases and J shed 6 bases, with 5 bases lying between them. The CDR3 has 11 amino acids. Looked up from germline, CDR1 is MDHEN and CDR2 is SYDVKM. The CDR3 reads CASSLGPEQYF. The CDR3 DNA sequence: TGTGCCAGCAGTTTAGGGCCCGAGCAGTACTTC.